This entry lists 8 T cell receptor beta chains sequenced from one sample in a study of vaccination effects on CD4 cells after COVID-19. Viral peptide pool expansion of antigen-specific CD4+ T cells preceded sequencing in the ViraFEST assay. Following culture for nine to ten days, CD4+ T cells were isolated. Having tested negative for nucleocapsid antibodies, the vaccine recipients showed no prior SARS-CoV-2 infection. The method was immunoSEQ multiplex PCR; TCRdb's version includes in-frame clones alone and lacks a portion of them. The data show 70,000 or so clones, with under 85% seen just once and 2.5% to 3% held by the top ten. These receptors' targets are unknown. The sequenced sample was CD4+ T cells from PBMCs cultured with HCoV-NL63 spike peptides, obtained before COVID-19 vaccination. The receptors come from a human donor who received a COVID-19 vaccine.

The gene calls are TRBV5-1 and TRBJ2-3; D may correspond to TRBD1 or TRBD2 (6 bases each). Trimming removed 0 bases from V and 1 base from J, with 9 bases in between. Germline lookup yields CDR1 SGHRS and CDR2 YFSETQ. The CDR3 has 15 amino acids. This chain's CDR3 is CASSLEGGRTDTQYF. For the CDR3, the DNA is TGCGCCAGCAGCTTGGAGGGGGGACGCACAGATACGCAGTATTTT. Variable domain in full (rest from reference TRBV5-1 and TRBJ2-3): KAGVTQTPRYLIKTRGQQVTLSCSPISGHRSVSWYQQTPGQGLQFLFEYFSETQRNKGNFPGRFSGRQFSNSRSEMNVSTLELGDSALYLCASSLEGGRTDTQYFGPGTRLTVL.

This clone was detected a few times. The rearrangement joins TRBV3-1 (or the pseudogene TRBV3-2) to TRBJ1-4; D is ambiguous. Trimming removed 0 bases at V and 13 bases at J, with 9 bases between. Germline CDR1 is LGHDT and CDR2 is YNNKEL (reference sequence). The CDR3 contains 12 residues. The CDR3 DNA is TGTGCCAGCAGCCAAGATATCGGGTCACTGTTTTTT. This encodes CASSQDIGSLFF.

This sequence joins TRBV24-1 and TRBJ2-1, with 8 bases identical to TRBD2. The CDR3 sequence is 16 residues long. CDR1 and CDR2 from the germline V gene are KGHDR and SFDVKD. V was clipped by 1 base and J by 4 bases; unmatched bases: 5. Written as DNA, the CDR3 is TGTGCCACCAGTGATTTTGTCGGGGGGGAATACAATGAGCAGTTCTTC. This translates into CATSDFVGGEYNEQFF.

The chain carries TRBV5-5 and TRBJ1-2, with D possibly TRBD1 on 6 matching bases. Trimming stripped 2 bases from V and 3 bases from J, with 14 bases between. The CDR3 totals 15 residues. Germline CDR1 SGHKS, CDR2 YYEKEE (reference sequence). In nucleotides, the CDR3 is TGTGCCAGCAGCTTTTTGCCCGGGGGCTACTATGGCTACACCTTC. Residues: CASSFLPGGYYGYTF. The full variable domain, its missing parts supplied by reference TRBV5-5 and TRBJ1-2, is DAGVTQSPTHLIKTRGQQVTLRCSPISGHKSVSWYQQVLGQGPQFIFQYYEKEERGRGNFPDRFSARQFPNYSSELNVNALLLGDSALYLCASSFLPGGYYGYTFGSGTRLTVV.

V is TRBV9 and J is TRBJ2-1; tentatively, D is TRBD2 (6 bases). Trimming left V 6 bases short and J 4 bases short, with 14 bases between. The V gene's germline CDR1 is SGDLS and CDR2 YYNGEE. The CDR3 sequence is 14 residues long. The CDR3 region has the DNA TGTGCCAGCACAAAGGCGGGGACTTACAATGAGCAGTTCTTC. Translated: CASTKAGTYNEQFF.

J is TRBJ1-3 and V is TRBV28; 9 nucleotides match TRBD1. This CDR3 has 15 amino acids. Germline CDR1 MDHEN, CDR2 SYDVKM. V trimming: 4 bases; J trimming: 5 bases; junction bases outside the gene matches: 6. CDR3 residues: CASSSPTGGRNTIYF. The CDR3 DNA reads TGTGCCAGCAGTTCCCCGACAGGGGGACGAAACACCATATATTTT. The whole variable domain, filled in from reference TRBV28 and TRBJ1-3, reads DVKVTQSSRYLVKRTGEKVFLECVQDMDHENMFWYRQDPGLGLRLIYFSYDVKMKEKGDIPEGYSVSREKKERFSLILESASTNQTSMYLCASSSPTGGRNTIYFGEGSWLTVV.

The chain links TRBV7-2 to TRBJ1-2; D is uncertain. Germline V gene data show CDR1 as SGHTA and CDR2 as FQGNSA. V dropped 7 bases and J dropped 5 bases, with 11 bases sitting between them. The CDR3 loop spans 12 amino acids. The CDR3 protein is CASTSRVYGYTF. Here the CDR3 DNA reads TGTGCCAGCACCTCGCGGGTTTATGGCTACACCTTC.

This clone was detected a few times. This chain joins TRBV19 and TRBJ1-5, with no clear D. V lost 8 bases and J lost 5, with 10 bases in between. Germline V gene lookup returns CDR1 LNHDA and CDR2 SQIVND (reference sequence). The CDR3 spans 12 residues. CDR3: CASRADYQPQHF. In DNA form, the CDR3 reads TGTGCCAGTCGGGCAGACTATCAGCCCCAGCATTTT.